The 27 T cell receptor beta chains below come from one sample, sequenced in a study of blood T cell repertoires in COVID-19. Method: immunoSEQ multiplex PCR; TCRdb's copy keeps in-frame clones and lacks some. The profile covers 200,000 to 250,000 clones, with approximately 92% appearing a single time and under 3.5% taken by the ten largest. Sample: PBMCs or T cells enriched from blood (not recorded which). These receptors all stem from a woman aged 18-29 years in a cohort exposed to, infected with or recovered from COVID-19 (not recorded which).

The genes are TRBV12-5 and TRBJ1-2; unclear D gene. The ends were cut back, 7 bases at V and 7 bases at J, with 10 bases in the middle. The CDR3 totals 11 residues. Per the germline V gene, CDR1 is LGHNT and CDR2 is FRNRAP. The CDR3 DNA reads TGTGCTAGTGCGGGGTACGGTGGCTACACCTTC. Translated, it gives CASAGYGGYTF.

This clone has a single count. V and J are TRBV13 and TRBJ2-1; 7 bases map to TRBD2. CDR3 size: 19 residues. Looked up from germline, CDR1 is PRHDT and CDR2 is FYEKMQ (reference sequence). The junction had 15 bases not matched to a gene; V was cut back by 0 bases and J by 4 bases. CDR3 protein: CASSLGPPGEGLGYNEQFF. In DNA form, the CDR3 reads TGTGCCAGCAGCTTAGGTCCCCCCGGGGAGGGCCTCGGATACAATGAGCAGTTCTTC.

The gene calls are TRBV7-3 and TRBJ1-4; 8 bases are shared with TRBD1. Trimming at V came to 0 bases and at J to 5 bases, leaving 5 bases not matched to a gene. The CDR3 totals 16 residues. Germline-derived CDR1 and CDR2 are SGHTA and FQGTGA. For the CDR3, the DNA is TGTGCCAGCAGCTTAACCAGGGGGCGAGAAAATGAAAAACTGTTTTTT. Its protein is CASSLTRGRENEKLFF. Full variable domain (rest looked up from reference TRBV7-3 and TRBJ1-4): GAGVSQTPSNKVTEKGKYVELRCDPISGHTALYWYRQSLGQGPEFLIYFQGTGAADDSGLPNDRFFAVRPEGSVSTLKIQRTERGDSAVYLCASSLTRGRENEKLFFGSGTQLSVL.

The V call is TRBV5-1, the J call TRBJ2-4; the D gene is possibly TRBD2 (6 bases). Trimming removed 4 bases at V and 4 bases at J, with 15 bases between. The CDR3 consists of 15 residues. In germline, CDR1 is SGHRS, CDR2 YFSETQ. CDR3 coding DNA: TGCGCCAGCAGCCCTCGCGTAGGGACTAAAAACATTCAGTACTTC. It translates to CASSPRVGTKNIQYF.

V is TRBV11-3 and J is TRBJ2-1; 10 bases align to TRBD2. CDR1 and CDR2 from the germline V gene are SGHNT and YENEEA. The junction had 3 bases not matched to a gene; V was cut back by 0 bases and J by 4 bases. This CDR3 is built from 16 residues. CDR3 protein: CASSLEGTSAYNEQFF. DNA of the CDR3: TGTGCCAGCAGCTTAGAGGGGACTAGCGCTTACAATGAGCAGTTCTTC.

The CDR3 nucleotides read TGTGCCAGCAGTTTAACATCGAACACTGAAGCTTTCTTT. This gives the protein CASSLTSNTEAFF. The chain employs TRBV12-3 or TRBV12-4 and TRBJ1-1; D not resolved. The CDR3 runs 13 residues. V gave up 2 bases and J gave up 1 base, with 5 bases separating them.

The chain is built from TRBV10-3 and TRBJ2-1; 14 bases line up with TRBD2. Germline values: CDR1 ENHRY, CDR2 SYGVKD. The trim removed 6 bases at V and 9 bases at J, leaving 7 bases unmatched. The CDR3 totals 15 residues. CDR3 bases: TGTGCCATCAGCCAAGGGACTAGCGGGAGAGGTGAGCAGTTCTTC. Residues: CAISQGTSGRGEQFF.

J is TRBJ2-1 and V is TRBV7-9, with 10 positions matching TRBD2. Unmatched junction bases numbered 4, after V lost 3 bases and J lost 5 bases. This CDR3 is built from 15 residues. The germline V gene encodes CDR1 SEHNR and CDR2 FQNEAQ (reference sequence). CDR3 residues: CASSFGAGGNNEQFF. Here the CDR3 DNA reads TGTGCCAGCAGCTTCGGAGCGGGGGGGAACAATGAGCAGTTCTTC.

V gene TRBV7-8 combines with J gene TRBJ1-2, with 8 bases that match TRBD1. Germline V gives CDR1 SGHVS, CDR2 FQNEAQ. The CDR3 extends over 16 amino acids. V shed 0 bases and J 4 bases; nucleotides not matched to a gene: 7. CDR3 amino acids: CASSLATAGGVYGYTF. For the CDR3, the DNA is TGTGCCAGCAGCTTAGCGACGGCAGGGGGCGTCTATGGCTACACCTTC.

The chain recombines TRBV14 with TRBJ2-3; D is perhaps TRBD2 (5 bases). The CDR3 runs to 15 residues. Per germline, CDR1 SGHDN and CDR2 FVKESK. Trimming removed 2 bases at V and 2 bases at J, with 11 bases between. CDR3 loop: CASSQLQRPTDTQYF. The CDR3 nucleotides are TGTGCCAGCAGCCAATTACAGCGGCCCACAGATACGCAGTATTTT. Based on the CDR3 plus reference TRBV14 and TRBJ2-3, the full variable domain is EAGVTQFPSHSVIEKGQTVTLRCDPISGHDNLYWYRRVMGKEIKFLLHFVKESKQDESGMPNNRFLAERTGGTYSTLKVQPAELEDSGVYFCASSQLQRPTDTQYFGPGTRLTVL.

This chain uses TRBV7-3 with TRBJ2-1; 9 positions agree with TRBD2. The CDR3 has 16 residues. Per the germline V gene, CDR1 is SGHTA and CDR2 is FQGTGA. Trimming at V came to 5 bases and at J to 0 bases, leaving 5 bases not matched to a gene. The CDR3 DNA reads as TGTGCCAGCAGCCGTGATAGCGGGAGCTCCTACAATGAGCAGTTCTTC. As protein: CASSRDSGSSYNEQFF.

This clone was detected only once. The rearrangement links TRBV7-8 to TRBJ1-5; D is uncertain. Germline CDR1 reads SGHVS; CDR2 reads FQNEAQ. The CDR3 is 14 amino acids. Between the trimmed V and J ends, which lost 0 bases and 5 bases, there was a span of 8 bases. CDR3 DNA: TGTGCCAGCAGCTTAGCCCCGTCAGATCAGCCCCAGCATTTT. This gives the protein CASSLAPSDQPQHF.

V and J are TRBV18 and TRBJ2-1; 7 bases are shared with TRBD2. The CDR3 length is 13 residues. The V gene end was trimmed by 6 bases and the J gene end by 9 bases; junction bases not matched to a gene: 8. Germline CDR1 reads KGHSH; CDR2 reads LQKENI. The CDR3 here is CASSGQRDGEQFF. The DNA of the CDR3 is TGTGCCAGCTCGGGCCAGCGGGACGGTGAGCAGTTCTTC.

The chain couples TRBV5-1 to TRBJ2-3, with a tentative D call TRBD1 (5 bases). Trimming shortened V by 0 bases and J by 3 bases, and 14 bases separated the two germline ends. This CDR3 is 16 amino acids long. In germline, CDR1 is SGHRS, CDR2 YFSETQ. The CDR3 protein is CASSLEGRQKTDTQYF. The CDR3 DNA sequence: TGCGCCAGCAGCTTGGAGGGCCGACAGAAAACAGATACGCAGTATTTT.

A few counts support this clone. The chain has TRBV19 and TRBJ1-2; TRBD1 agrees at 9 bases. The germline V gene has CDR1 LNHDA and CDR2 SQIVND (reference sequence). This CDR3 region has 13 residues. V was pared by 6 bases and J by 7 bases, with 6 bases of the junction left unmatched. The CDR3 region is CASRPGQGFGYTF. CDR3 nucleotides: TGTGCCAGTAGGCCGGGACAGGGTTTTGGCTACACCTTC.

The chain recombines TRBV5-6 with TRBJ1-2; 7 nucleotides agree with TRBD1. The CDR3 has 16 amino acids. Looked up from germline, CDR1 is SGHDT and CDR2 is YYEEEE. V shed 3 bases and J 6 bases; nucleotides not matched to a gene: 14. The CDR3 region is CASSYTTGVRVDGYTF. CDR3 DNA: TGTGCCAGCAGCTATACCACAGGGGTGCGAGTGGATGGCTACACCTTC.

The chain joins TRBV27 to TRBJ1-5; 8 bases align to TRBD1. V dropped 5 bases and J dropped 3; count of bases not matched to a gene: 9. CDR1 and CDR2 (germline): MNHEY, SMNVEV (reference sequence). CDR3 size: 16 residues. CDR3 residues: CASSRVTGAYNQPQHF. The CDR3, as DNA: TGTGCCAGCAGTCGGGTGACAGGGGCCTACAATCAGCCCCAGCATTTT.

As concerns this clone: An end of the junction does not agree with germline; a read error may underlie this. V and J are TRBV6-1 and TRBJ1-2; no definite D call. Germline-derived CDR1 and CDR2 are MNHNS and SASEGT. The CDR3 consists of 14 residues. The CDR3 DNA is TGTGCCAGCAGTGAACAAAGCCTTTCTTATGACTACACCTTC. This codes for CASSEQSLSYDYTF.

The chain is built from TRBV19 and TRBJ2-3, with 9 bases identical to TRBD1. J gave up 4 bases and V 10 bases, and 6 bases lay outside the gene matches. There are 13 residues in the CDR3. From germline, CDR1 is LNHDA and CDR2 SQIVND (reference sequence). The chain's CDR3 is CATRDRGADTQYF. For the CDR3, the DNA is TGTGCCACAAGAGACAGGGGGGCAGATACGCAGTATTTT.

This chain uses TRBV18 with TRBJ2-1; TRBD2 aligns across 8 bases. The CDR3 sequence is 16 residues long. Germline CDR1 and CDR2: KGHSH and LQKENI. J lost 5 bases, V lost 2 bases, and 8 bases had no gene match. The CDR3, as DNA: TGTGCCAGCTCACCATTACGCGCGGGGGGCCACAATGAGCAGTTCTTC. Translation: CASSPLRAGGHNEQFF.

The chain recombines TRBV11-2 with TRBJ1-1, with a possible D match to TRBD1 (5 bases). The V end lost 3 bases, the J end lost 3 bases, and 8 bases lay between the germline ends. Germline V gene data show CDR1 as SGHAT and CDR2 as FQNNGV. The CDR3 runs 13 residues. The CDR3 DNA sequence: TGTGCCAGCAGCTTCAGGGTCGACACTGAAGCTTTCTTT. As protein: CASSFRVDTEAFF. Filled out from reference TRBV11-2 and TRBJ1-1, the complete variable domain reads EAGVAQSPRYKIIEKRQSVAFWCNPISGHATLYWYQQILGQGPKLLIQFQNNGVVDDSQLPKDRFSAERLKGVDSTLKIQPAKLEDSAVYLCASSFRVDTEAFFGQGTRLTVV.

The chain is built from TRBV2 and TRBJ1-2; 8 nucleotides align to TRBD1. Germline V lookup: CDR1 SNHLY, CDR2 FYNNEI. V dropped 6 bases and J dropped 3; count of bases not matched to a gene: 6. The CDR3 is made up of 14 amino acids. CDR3 sequence (DNA): TGTGCCAGCAGCACCCAGGGGGCGGACTATGGCTACACCTTC. This sequence encodes CASSTQGADYGYTF.

V usage is TRBV25-1 and J usage is TRBJ1-4, with 9 bases that match TRBD1. J was trimmed by 7 bases and V by 7 bases; bases with no gene match: 16. Germline CDR1 and CDR2: MGHDK and SYGVNS. The CDR3 extends over 17 amino acids. The CDR3 DNA sequence: TGTGCCAGCACCCCCCCCGTCGGCCGGGACAGGGCTGAAAAACTGTTTTTT. Translating gives CASTPPVGRDRAEKLFF.

V gene TRBV18 combines with J gene TRBJ1-1; no reliable D call. Germline V gene lookup returns CDR1 KGHSH and CDR2 LQKENI. This CDR3 region has 17 residues. V was pared by 5 bases and J by 0 bases, with 19 bases between. The CDR3 nucleotides read TGTGCCAGCTCAACCGGGAACACAGTCACCATGAACACTGAAGCTTTCTTT. It is translated as CASSTGNTVTMNTEAFF.

The chain's CDR3 is CASSSDPPGGTDNSPLHF. The CDR3 DNA is TGTGCCAGCAGCTCCGACCCCCCAGGCGGGACCGATAATTCACCCCTCCACTTT. This chain joins TRBV5-5 and TRBJ1-6, with D maybe TRBD1 (5 bases). Trimming pared 3 bases from V and 5 bases from J, leaving 21 bases between. Germline CDR1 SGHKS, CDR2 YYEKEE (reference sequence). The length of the CDR3 is 18 residues.

The rearrangement links TRBV5-6 to TRBJ2-5; D remains ambiguous. V gave up 1 base and J gave up 5 bases, with 3 bases separating them. There are 11 residues in the CDR3. The germline V gene has CDR1 SGHDT and CDR2 YYEEEE. The CDR3 loop is CASSLRETQYF. The DNA of the CDR3 is TGTGCCAGCAGCTTGCGTGAGACCCAGTACTTC.

This clone was detected a few times. The sample carries other DNA sequences with the same CDR3. The chain employs TRBV4-1 and TRBJ1-6; 7 bases agree with TRBD1. This CDR3 has 15 residues. Trimming removed 0 bases from V and 10 bases from J; junction bases left unmatched: 6. Germline V gene sequence: CDR1 MGHRA, CDR2 YSYEKL. The CDR3 DNA reads TGCGCCAGCAGCCAAGAGGTAACAGGGGACTCACCCCTCCACTTT. Protein: CASSQEVTGDSPLHF.